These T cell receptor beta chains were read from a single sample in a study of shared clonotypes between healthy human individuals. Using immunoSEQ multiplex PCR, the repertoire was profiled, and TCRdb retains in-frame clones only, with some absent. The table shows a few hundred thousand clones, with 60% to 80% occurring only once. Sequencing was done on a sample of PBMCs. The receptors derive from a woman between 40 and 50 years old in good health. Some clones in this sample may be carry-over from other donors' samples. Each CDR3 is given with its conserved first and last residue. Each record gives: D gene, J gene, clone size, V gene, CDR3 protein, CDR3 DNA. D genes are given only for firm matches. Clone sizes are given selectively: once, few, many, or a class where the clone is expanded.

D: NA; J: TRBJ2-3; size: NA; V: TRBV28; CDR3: CASLGRGSTDTQYF; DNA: TGTGCCAGCCTGGGGAGGGGGAGCACAGATACGCAGTATTTT
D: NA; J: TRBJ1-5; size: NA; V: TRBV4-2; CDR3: CASSQDGQPNQPQHF; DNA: TGTGCCAGCAGCCAAGACGGGCAGCCAAATCAGCCCCAGCATTTT
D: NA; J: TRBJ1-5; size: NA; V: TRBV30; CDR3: CAWSGQGIQPQHF; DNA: TGTGCCTGGAGTGGGCAGGGGATACAGCCCCAGCATTTT
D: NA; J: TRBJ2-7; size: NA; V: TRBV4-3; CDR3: CASSLSAGRSYEQYF; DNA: TGCGCCAGCAGCCTGTCCGCAGGACGGTCCTACGAGCAGTACTTC
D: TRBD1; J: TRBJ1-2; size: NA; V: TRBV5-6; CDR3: CASTLTGGDYGYTF; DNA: TGTGCCAGCACTTTGACAGGGGGAGACTATGGCTACACCTTC
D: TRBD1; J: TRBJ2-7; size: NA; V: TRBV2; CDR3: CASRDRYAEQYF; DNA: TGTGCCAGCCGGGACAGGTACGCCGAGCAGTACTTC
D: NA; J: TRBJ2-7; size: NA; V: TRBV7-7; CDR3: CASSSSAGGEQYF; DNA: TGTGCCAGCAGCTCGAGTGCCGGGGGCGAGCAGTACTTC
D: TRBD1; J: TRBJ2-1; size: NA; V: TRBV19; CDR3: CASSSPGQGGIRFF; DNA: TGTGCCAGTAGTTCTCCGGGACAGGGGGGAATTCGGTTCTTC
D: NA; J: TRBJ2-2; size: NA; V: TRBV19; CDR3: CASTQGTGELFF; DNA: TGTGCCAGTACACAGGGAACCGGGGAGCTGTTTTTT
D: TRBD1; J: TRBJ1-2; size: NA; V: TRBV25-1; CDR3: CASSETGTVFLGYTF; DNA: TGTGCCAGCAGTGAAACGGGGACAGTCTTTCTAGGCTACACCTTC
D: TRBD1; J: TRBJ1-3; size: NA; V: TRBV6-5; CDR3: CASSYTLTGGGNTIYF; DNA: TGTGCCAGCAGTTACACTTTGACAGGGGGCGGAAACACCATATATTTT
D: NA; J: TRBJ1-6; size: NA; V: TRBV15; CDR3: CATSAGTGDNSPLHF; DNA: TGTGCCACCAGTGCCGGGACGGGGGATAATTCACCCCTCCACTTT
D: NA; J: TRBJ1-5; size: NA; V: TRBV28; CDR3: CASSFPTGIQPQHF; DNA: TGTGCCAGCAGTTTCCCCACAGGGATCCAGCCCCAGCATTTT
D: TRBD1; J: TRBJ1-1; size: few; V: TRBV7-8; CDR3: CASSPYTIQGGAEAFF; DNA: TGTGCCAGCAGCCCATACACGATACAGGGGGGGGCTGAAGCTTTCTTT
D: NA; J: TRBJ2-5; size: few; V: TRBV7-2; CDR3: CASSRGGEETQYF; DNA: TGTGCCAGCAGCCGAGGTGGGGAAGAGACCCAGTACTTC
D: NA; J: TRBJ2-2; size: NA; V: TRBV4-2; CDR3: CASSQPNTGELFF; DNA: TGTGCCAGCAGCCAACCGAACACCGGGGAGCTGTTTTTT
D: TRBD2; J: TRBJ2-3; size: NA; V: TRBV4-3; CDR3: CASSRGEGIAGADTQYF; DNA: TGCGCCAGCAGCCGCGGCGAGGGGATAGCGGGAGCAGATACGCAGTATTTT
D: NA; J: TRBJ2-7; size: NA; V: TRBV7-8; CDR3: CASGRGRFYEQYF; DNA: TGTGCCAGCGGGAGGGGGCGCTTCTACGAGCAGTACTTC
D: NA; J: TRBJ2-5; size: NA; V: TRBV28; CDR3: CASLSGKETQYF; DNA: TGTGCCAGCTTGAGCGGAAAAGAGACCCAGTACTTC
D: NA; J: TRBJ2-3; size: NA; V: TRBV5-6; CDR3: CASRGGLLLTDTQYF; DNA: TGTGCCAGCAGAGGGGGACTTCTACTCACAGATACGCAGTATTTT
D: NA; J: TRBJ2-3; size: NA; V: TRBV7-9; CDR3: CASSLSGATDTQYF; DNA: TGTGCCAGCAGCTTAAGCGGTGCCACAGATACGCAGTATTTT
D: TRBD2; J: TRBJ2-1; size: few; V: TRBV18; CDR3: CASSPVGLADNEQFF; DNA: TGTGCCAGCTCACCAGTCGGCCTAGCGGACAATGAGCAGTTCTTC
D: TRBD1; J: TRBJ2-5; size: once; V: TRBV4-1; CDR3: CASSQDEGAGETQYF; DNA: TGCGCCAGCAGCCAAGACGAGGGGGCGGGTGAGACCCAGTACTTC
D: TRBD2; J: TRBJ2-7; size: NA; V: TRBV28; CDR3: CASSLASGAPGCYF; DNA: TGTGCCAGCAGTTTGGCTAGCGGGGCGCCAGGGTGTTACTTC
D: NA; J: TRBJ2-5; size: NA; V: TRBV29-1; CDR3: CSVEPGSETQYF; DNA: TGCAGCGTTGAACCCGGGTCGGAGACCCAGTACTTC
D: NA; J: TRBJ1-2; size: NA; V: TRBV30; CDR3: CAWRLLDNPNYGYTF; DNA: TGTGCCTGGAGGCTGCTGGACAATCCTAACTATGGCTACACCTTC
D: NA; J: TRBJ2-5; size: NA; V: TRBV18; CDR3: CASSPQAQETQYF; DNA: TGTGCCAGCTCACCACAAGCGCAAGAGACCCAGTACTTC
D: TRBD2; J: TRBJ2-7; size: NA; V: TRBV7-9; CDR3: CASRLAGDSYEQYF; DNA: TGTGCCAGCAGGCTAGCGGGGGACTCCTACGAGCAGTACTTC
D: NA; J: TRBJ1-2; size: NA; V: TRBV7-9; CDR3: CASSKETAYGYTF; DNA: TGTGCCAGCAGCAAGGAGACAGCCTATGGCTACACCTTC
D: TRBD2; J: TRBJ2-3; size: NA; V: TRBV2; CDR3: CASTRTSGFLGADTQYF; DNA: TGTGCCAGCACCCGGACTAGCGGATTCCTAGGGGCGGATACGCAGTATTTT
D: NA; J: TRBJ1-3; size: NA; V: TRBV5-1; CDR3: CASSERVGNTIYF; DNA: TGCGCCAGCAGCGAGCGGGTGGGAAACACCATATATTTT
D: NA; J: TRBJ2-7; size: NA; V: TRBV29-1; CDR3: CSVEGGGQFGGEQYF; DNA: TGCAGCGTTGAAGGCGGAGGACAGTTTGGAGGCGAGCAGTACTTC
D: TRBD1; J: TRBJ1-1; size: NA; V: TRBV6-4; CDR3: CASSAGQGTEAFF; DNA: TGTGCCAGCAGTGCGGGACAGGGCACTGAAGCTTTCTTT
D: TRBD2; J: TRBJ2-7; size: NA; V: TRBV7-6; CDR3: CASSLGSGSRAYEQYF; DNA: TGTGCCAGCAGCTTGGGCAGCGGGAGTAGGGCCTACGAGCAGTACTTC
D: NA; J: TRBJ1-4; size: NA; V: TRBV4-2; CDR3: CASSQDRGGLATNEKLFF; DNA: TGTGCCAGCAGCCAAGATCGGGGGGGACTTGCAACTAATGAAAAACTGTTTTTT
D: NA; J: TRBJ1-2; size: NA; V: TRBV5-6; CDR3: CASSPAPGLAYGYTF; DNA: TGTGCCAGCAGTCCGGCCCCGGGGCTGGCCTATGGCTACACCTTC
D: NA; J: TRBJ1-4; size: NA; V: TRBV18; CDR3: CASSPGRTNEKLFF; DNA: TGTGCCAGCTCACCGGGGAGGACTAATGAAAAACTGTTTTTT
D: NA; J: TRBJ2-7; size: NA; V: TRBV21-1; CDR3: CASSKERRSSYEQYF; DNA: TGTGCCAGCAGCAAAGAGAGGAGGTCGTCCTACGAGCAGTACTTC
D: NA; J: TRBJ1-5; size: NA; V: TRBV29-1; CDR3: CSVRDANQPQHF; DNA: TGCAGCGTCCGGGACGCCAATCAGCCCCAGCATTTT
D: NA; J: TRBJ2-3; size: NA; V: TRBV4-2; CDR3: CASSQPSGAGPRTDTQYF; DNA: TGTGCCAGCAGCCAACCTTCCGGGGCCGGGCCACGGACGGATACGCAGTATTTT
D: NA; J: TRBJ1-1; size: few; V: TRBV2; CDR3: CASRESPTGISTEAFF; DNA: TGTGCCAGCAGAGAAAGCCCTACGGGGATAAGCACTGAAGCTTTCTTT
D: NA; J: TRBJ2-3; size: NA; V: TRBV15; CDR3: CATEGVGDNTDTQYF; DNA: TGTGCCACCGAAGGGGTAGGGGATAACACAGATACGCAGTATTTT
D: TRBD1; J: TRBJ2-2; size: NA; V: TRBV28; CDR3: CASSLPGGAAGELFF; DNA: TGTGCCAGCAGTTTACCAGGGGGCGCCGCCGGGGAGCTGTTTTTT
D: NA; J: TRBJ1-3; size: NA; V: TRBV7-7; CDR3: CASSLGLGSGNTIYF; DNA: TGTGCTAGCAGCTTAGGATTAGGGTCTGGAAACACCATATATTTT
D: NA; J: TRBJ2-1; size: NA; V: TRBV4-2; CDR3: CASSQDRASMDEQFF; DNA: TGTGCCAGCAGCCAAGATCGGGCTAGTATGGATGAGCAGTTCTTC
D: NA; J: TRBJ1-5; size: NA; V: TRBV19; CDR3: CASSLGPSWGQPQHF; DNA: TGTGCCAGTAGTTTGGGCCCCTCTTGGGGTCAGCCCCAGCATTTT
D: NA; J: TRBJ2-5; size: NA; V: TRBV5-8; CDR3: CASRIKGHETQYF; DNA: TGTGCCAGCAGGATTAAGGGCCATGAGACCCAGTACTTC
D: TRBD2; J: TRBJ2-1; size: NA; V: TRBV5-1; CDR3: CASSSAGLREQFF; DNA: TGCGCCAGCAGCTCGGCGGGACTAAGGGAGCAGTTCTTC
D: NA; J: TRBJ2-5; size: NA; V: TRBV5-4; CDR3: CASSLGGVGQETQYF; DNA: TGTGCCAGCAGCTTGGGGGGGGTAGGGCAAGAGACCCAGTACTTC
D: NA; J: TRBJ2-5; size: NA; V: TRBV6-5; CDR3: CASSYSMGVQETQYF; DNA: TGTGCCAGCAGTTACTCGATGGGGGTACAAGAGACCCAGTACTTC
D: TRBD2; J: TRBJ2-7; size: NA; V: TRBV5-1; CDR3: CASSPTFAGGSSYEQYF; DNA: TGCGCCAGCAGCCCAACCTTCGCCGGGGGGAGCTCCTACGAGCAGTACTTC
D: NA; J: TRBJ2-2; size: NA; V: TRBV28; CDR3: CRAGELFF; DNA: TGTCGTGCAGGGGAGCTGTTTTTT
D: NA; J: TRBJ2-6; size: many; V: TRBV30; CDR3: CAWGEVGAGANVLTF; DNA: TGTGCCTGGGGGGAGGTTGGGGCTGGGGCCAACGTCCTGACTTTC
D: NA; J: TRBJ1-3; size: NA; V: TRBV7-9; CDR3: CASSSQGSGNTIYF; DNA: TGTGCCAGCAGCTCCCAAGGTTCTGGAAACACCATATATTTT
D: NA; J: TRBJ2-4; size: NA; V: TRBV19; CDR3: CASSIGTRLAKNIQYF; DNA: TGTGCCAGTAGTATAGGGACAAGATTAGCCAAAAACATTCAGTACTTC
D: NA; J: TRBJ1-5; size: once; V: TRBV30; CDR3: CAWSRPGLPPVRPQHF; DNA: TGTGCCTGGAGTAGGCCGGGACTCCCACCCGTAAGGCCCCAGCATTTT
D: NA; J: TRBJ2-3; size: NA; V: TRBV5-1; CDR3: CASSPYLVADTQYF; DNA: TGCGCCAGCAGCCCCTACCTTGTGGCAGATACGCAGTATTTT
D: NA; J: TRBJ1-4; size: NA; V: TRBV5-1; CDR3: CASSLAAGVPATNEKLFF; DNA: TGCGCCAGCAGCTTGGCCGCAGGGGTACCGGCAACTAATGAAAAACTGTTTTTT
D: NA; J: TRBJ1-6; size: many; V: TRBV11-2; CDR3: CASSIPSQFLSPLHF; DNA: TGTGCCAGCAGCATCCCGTCGCAGTTCCTTTCACCCCTCCACTTT
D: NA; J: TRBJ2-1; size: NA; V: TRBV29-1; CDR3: CSVEMGYNEQFF; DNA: TGCAGCGTTGAGATGGGGTACAATGAGCAGTTCTTC